A selection of T cell receptor beta chains follows, all from one sample in a study of Graves' ophthalmopathy and Graves' hyperthyroidism. From the multiplex PCR reads, TCRdb called clonotypes with MiXCR, one entry per CDR3 protein. The table includes around 670,000 distinct CDR3 sequences, roughly two fifths detected once. Input material: peripheral blood. Every receptor here comes from an adult man with Graves' ophthalmopathy. The CDR3 runs from the conserved cysteine through the conserved F or W. A D gene is named only where the DNA matches it firmly. Clone sizes are given selectively: once, few, many, or a class where the clone is expanded.

V gene,D gene,clone size,J gene,CDR3 protein,CDR3 DNA
TRBV19,-,-,TRBJ2-7,CASSIAGTSLTHEQYF,TGTGCCAGTAGTATAGCAGGCACCTCCTTGACCCACGAGCAGTACTTC
TRBV6-5,TRBD1,-,TRBJ1-6,CASRFGQENSPLHF,TGTGCCAGCAGATTCGGACAGGAGAATTCACCCCTCCACTTT
TRBV19,TRBD1,few,TRBJ1-1,CASSISPGTGNLDEAFF,TGTGCCAGTAGTATAAGTCCCGGGACAGGAAACTTGGATGAAGCTTTCTTT
TRBV20-1,-,-,TRBJ1-2,CSARDRNLYGYTF,TGCAGTGCTAGAGACAGGAACCTCTATGGCTACACCTTC
TRBV7-2,-,many,TRBJ2-6,CASSLGRRSGANVLTF,TGTGCCAGCAGCTTAGGCAGGCGTTCTGGGGCCAACGTCCTGACTTTC
TRBV4-1,TRBD1,-,TRBJ1-6,CASSQSLGGVGNSPLHF,TGCGCCAGCAGCCAATCATTAGGGGGCGTCGGGAATTCACCCCTCCACTTT
TRBV7-2,-,-,TRBJ1-4,CASSQGPEGVGEKLFF,TGCGCCAGCAGCCAAGGCCCGGAGGGGGTTGGTGAAAAACTGTTTTTT
TRBV9,-,few,TRBJ2-7,CASSVDHRVGEQYF,TGTGCCAGCAGCGTAGATCACAGGGTGGGCGAGCAGTACTTC
TRBV7-2,TRBD2,-,TRBJ2-7,CASSTGLAGIYEQYF,TGTGCCAGCAGCACGGGACTAGCGGGAATCTACGAGCAGTACTTC
TRBV14,-,few,TRBJ2-7,CASSQGGQSYEQYF,TGTGCCAGCAGCCAAGGGGGTCAATCCTACGAGCAGTACTTC
TRBV9,TRBD1,few,TRBJ2-7,CASSEGTGGPYEQYF,TGTGCCAGCAGCGAGGGGACAGGGGGTCCCTACGAGCAGTACTTC
TRBV5-1,-,-,TRBJ2-3,CASSSHSGTSTDTQYF,TGCGCCAGCAGCTCCCATAGCGGAACTAGCACAGATACGCAGTATTTT
TRBV25-1,-,few,TRBJ1-1,CASSDSAGNLNEAFF,TGTGCCAGCAGTGATAGTGCCGGGAACCTCAATGAAGCTTTCTTT
TRBV12-3/TRBV12-4,TRBD1,-,TRBJ1-2,CASSFTGGAGVRGYTF,TGTGCCAGCAGTTTCACAGGGGGCGCTGGGGTTAGGGGCTACACCTTC
TRBV2,TRBD1,-,TRBJ2-1,CASRGTGRTEQFF,TGTGCCAGCAGGGGGACAGGGAGGACTGAGCAGTTCTTC
TRBV7-3,-,-,TRBJ2-2,CASRLAGPTGELFF,TGTGCCAGCAGACTTGCAGGGCCGACCGGGGAGCTGTTTTTT
TRBV5-5,TRBD1,-,TRBJ2-5,CASSWGRTGQETQYF,TGTGCCAGCAGTTGGGGTCGGACAGGCCAAGAGACCCAGTACTTC
TRBV25-1,-,-,TRBJ2-2,CACSASWPRNTGELFF,-
TRBV2,-,-,TRBJ2-5,CASSARVQETQYF,TGTGCCAGCAGCGCCCGGGTTCAAGAGACCCAGTACTTC
TRBV6-5,TRBD2,once,TRBJ2-7,CASSYSSGRAYYEQYF,TGTGCCAGCAGTTACTCAAGCGGGAGGGCCTATTACGAGCAGTACTTC
TRBV6-1,TRBD1,-,TRBJ1-1,CASSRAVGTGRRGTEAFF,TGTGCCAGCAGCCGAGCCGTCGGGACAGGGAGGCGTGGCACTGAAGCTTTCTTT
TRBV29-1,-,-,TRBJ2-1,CSVGHRFNEQFF,TGCAGCGTGGGTCACAGATTCAATGAGCAGTTCTTC
TRBV7-2,TRBD1,-,TRBJ2-7,CASSARTGGSYEQYF,TGTGCCAGCAGCGCCAGGACAGGGGGCTCCTACGAGCAGTACTTC
TRBV29-1,-,-,TRBJ2-1,CSVNSGALGNEQFF,TGCAGCGTGAATAGCGGAGCTTTAGGCAATGAGCAGTTCTTC
TRBV19,TRBD1,-,TRBJ1-5,CASSDAGTAIKSNQPQHF,TGTGCCAGTAGTGACGCCGGGACAGCAATCAAGAGCAATCAGCCCCAGCATTTT
TRBV6-5,TRBD2,-,TRBJ2-7,CASSYVTSGAYEQYF,TGTGCCAGCAGTTACGTGACTAGCGGGGCCTACGAGCAGTACTTC
TRBV10-3,-,few,TRBJ2-5,CASSSLRAVQETQYF,TGTGCCAGCAGTTCCCTCCGAGCGGTCCAAGAGACCCAGTACTTC
TRBV20-1,-,many,TRBJ2-5,CSARRTSRETQYF,TGCAGTGCTAGGAGGACCTCGAGGGAGACCCAGTACTTC
TRBV12-3/TRBV12-4,-,many,TRBJ1-6,CASGRTIAPLHF,TGTGCCAGCGGGAGGACAATAGCACCCCTCCACTTT
TRBV6-6,-,many,TRBJ1-2,CASRGAEGYTF,TGTGCCAGCAGGGGGGCGGAAGGCTACACCTTC
TRBV5-4,-,once,TRBJ1-2,CASSLWGPEGGYTF,TGTGCCAGCAGCTTGTGGGGACCCGAGGGGGGCTACACCTTC
TRBV10-3,TRBD2,-,TRBJ2-7,CAISDSLGLNF,TGTGCCATCAGTGATTCGTTGGGACTAAACTTC
TRBV4-1,-,-,TRBJ1-4,CASSQGSGPIWEKLFF,TGCGCCAGCAGCCAAGGGTCGGGGCCCATCTGGGAAAAACTGTTTTTT
TRBV10-3,-,many,TRBJ2-6,CATQGYSGANVLTF,TGTGCCACCCAGGGTTACTCTGGGGCCAACGTCCTGACTTTC
TRBV10-3,TRBD1,-,TRBJ2-7,CASGPGQGEGQYF,TGTGCCAGCGGACCCGGACAGGGGGAGGGGCAGTACTTC
TRBV7-3,-,-,TRBJ2-5,CASSIIPEETQYF,TGTGCCAGCAGCATAATTCCGGAGGAGACCCAGTACTTC
TRBV29-1,-,many,TRBJ1-2,CSATDSYGYTF,TGCAGCGCGACGGACTCCTATGGCTACACCTTC
TRBV2,-,-,TRBJ2-5,CASRQGIEETQYF,TGTGCCAGCAGACAGGGAATAGAAGAGACCCAGTACTTC
TRBV20-1,TRBD1,-,TRBJ2-7,CSARRDRNAYEQYF,TGCAGTGCTCGGAGGGACAGGAACGCCTACGAGCAGTACTTC
TRBV29-1,-,few,TRBJ2-5,CSVGQRAETQYF,TGCAGCGTCGGACAGCGGGCAGAGACCCAGTACTTC
TRBV29-1,TRBD2,many,TRBJ2-5,CSVEPPLAGVGETQYF,TGCAGCGTTGAACCCCCACTAGCGGGAGTGGGAGAGACCCAGTACTTC
TRBV2,-,many,TRBJ1-2,CASSEQGSTNYGYTF,TGTGCCAGCAGTGAACAGGGGAGCACTAACTATGGCTACACCTTC
TRBV19,-,few,TRBJ1-5,CASSMYGPEGQPQHF,TGTGCCAGTAGTATGTATGGCCCTGAGGGTCAGCCCCAGCATTTT
TRBV7-9,TRBD1,-,TRBJ2-5,CASSSDRAALKTQYF,TGTGCCAGCAGCTCGGACAGGGCGGCACTTAAGACCCAGTACTTC
TRBV25-1,-,-,TRBJ2-5,CARGAGEQTQYF,TGTGCGAGGGGGGCGGGGGAACAGACCCAGTACTTC
TRBV11-2,-,-,TRBJ1-4,CASSVRVREKLFF,TGTGCCAGCAGCGTCAGGGTTAGGGAAAAACTGTTTTTT
TRBV9,-,few,TRBJ2-7,CASSVGRGDSGSYEQYF,TGTGCCAGCAGCGTAGGTCGGGGGGACAGCGGATCCTACGAGCAGTACTTC
TRBV7-3,-,-,TRBJ2-2,CASSLEWGGHGELFF,TGTGCCAGCAGCTTGGAATGGGGGGGCCACGGGGAGCTGTTTTTT
TRBV2,TRBD1,-,TRBJ2-7,CASSGTGGGTREQYF,TGTGCCAGCAGTGGGACAGGGGGAGGTACTCGCGAGCAGTACTTC
TRBV2,-,many,TRBJ1-1,CASSGTPSAAEAFF,TGTGCCAGCAGTGGAACTCCCAGTGCTGCCGAAGCTTTCTTT